These 9 T cell receptor beta chains were all obtained from the same sample, sequenced in a study of cytomegalovirus exposure and HLA in healthy donors. A multiplex PCR was run with 60 Vbeta primers and 13 Jbeta primers. The repertoire was sequenced with immunoSEQ multiplex PCR; TCRdb's copy has only in-frame clones and lacks some. Of over 150,000 clones in the sample, around 80% are singletons; the top ten hold around a tenth. The sequencing input was PBMCs. Every receptor here comes from a man younger than 35 in good health and CMV-seropositive.

The chain couples TRBV5-1 to TRBJ1-2; 7 nucleotides line up with TRBD1. The V segment lost 4 bases and the J segment 8 bases; nucleotides outside the gene matches: 5. The CDR3 extends over 12 amino acids. Germline V lookup: CDR1 SGHRS, CDR2 YFSETQ. The CDR3 DNA sequence: TGCGCCAGCAGCCCGACAGGGTCCGGCTACACCTTC. Translating it yields CASSPTGSGYTF.

V is TRBV10-3 and J is TRBJ2-3, with D uncertain. This CDR3 is 13 amino acids long. In germline, CDR1 is ENHRY, CDR2 SYGVKD. The V end lost 2 bases, the J end lost 4 bases, and 7 bases lay between the germline ends. Written as DNA, the CDR3 is TGTGCCATCAGTGAGCTCGTTGCAGATACGCAGTATTTT. Its translation is CAISELVADTQYF.

This clone was found once. CDR3 loop: CASSGGTTNEQFF. DNA for the CDR3: TGCGCCAGCAGTGGCGGGACGACCAATGAGCAGTTCTTC. The chain links TRBV10-1 to TRBJ2-1; D may be TRBD2 (6 bases). Germline CDR1 reads WNHNN; CDR2 reads SYGVQD (reference sequence). The CDR3 is made up of 13 amino acids. V dropped 4 bases and J dropped 6 bases, with 10 bases sitting between them.

This rearrangement joins TRBV7-3 to TRBJ1-2, with 8 positions matching TRBD1. The CDR3 length is 15 residues. Germline values: CDR1 SGHTA, CDR2 FQGTGA. Germline trimming cut 3 bases from V and 2 bases from J; bases unmatched to any gene: 5. The CDR3 DNA sequence: TGTGCCAGCAGCTTCGCAGGGGGCAACAACTATGGCTACACCTTC. Encoded protein: CASSFAGGNNYGYTF.

The chain employs TRBV5-6 and TRBJ1-5; a possible D gene is TRBD1 (6 bases). This CDR3 is 16 amino acids long. Germline CDR1 SGHDT, CDR2 YYEEEE. Trimming took 3 bases from V and 4 from J, leaving 17 bases between them. The DNA of the CDR3 is TGTGCCAGCAGCTGGGGGGGGGCCGCTAGTAATCAGCCCCAGCATTTT. Its protein is CASSWGGAASNQPQHF.

The rearrangement uses TRBV27 and TRBJ2-1; the D gene is possibly TRBD2 (6 bases). Per the germline V gene, CDR1 is MNHEY and CDR2 is SMNVEV (reference sequence). This CDR3 contains 18 residues. The ends were cut back, 6 bases at V and 0 bases at J, with 21 bases in the middle. The CDR3 is CASRPLAGLISSYNEQFF. The CDR3 nucleotides are TGTGCCAGCAGGCCATTGGCGGGACTTATTAGCTCCTACAATGAGCAGTTCTTC.

V usage is TRBV5-1 and J usage is TRBJ2-3, with TRBD2 identical over 11 bases. Trimming cost V 4 bases and J 2 bases; bases outside gene matches: 6. The CDR3 is made up of 16 amino acids. Germline V gene data show CDR1 as SGHRS and CDR2 as YFSETQ. CDR3 sequence: CASSRRTSGYTDTQYF. CDR3 nucleotides: TGCGCCAGCAGCAGACGGACTAGCGGGTACACAGATACGCAGTATTTT.

The chain links TRBV5-1 to TRBJ1-1, with D perhaps TRBD1 (5 bases). CDR3 size: 14 residues. Germline V gives CDR1 SGHRS, CDR2 YFSETQ. Trimming took 1 base from V and 7 from J, leaving 14 bases between them. Here the CDR3 DNA reads TGCGCCAGCAGCTTGCTACGGCAGGGAAATGAAGCTTTCTTT. The encoded protein is CASSLLRQGNEAFF.

V is TRBV6-6 and J is TRBJ1-1; no firm D call. The V end lost 8 bases, the J end lost 4 bases, and 11 bases lay between the germline ends. Germline loops: CDR1 MNHNY, CDR2 SVGAGI (reference sequence). This CDR3 contains 12 residues. Written as DNA, the CDR3 is TGTGCCAGCTCTAATGCTGGCACTGAAGCTTTCTTT. Translating gives CASSNAGTEAFF.